The sequence of this T cell receptor (beta chain) was determined in a study of control samples from healthy donors and cancer patients. Germline CDR1 is SGHTA and CDR2 is FQGNSA. This CDR3 region has 15 residues. Trimming stripped 1 base from V and 5 bases from J, with 14 bases between. The table came from immunoSEQ multiplex PCR; TCRdb's copy has only in-frame clones and leaves some out. The repertoire holds fewer than 200,000 clones, with over 85% as singletons. The genes are TRBV7-2 and TRBJ1-2; weak D call: TRBD1 (5 bases). Sequencing used blood. This receptor was identified in a woman aged 55-70 years in good health. The CDR3 sequence: CASSLEVGHVYGYTF. The CDR3 DNA is TGTGCCAGCAGCTTAGAGGTGGGGCACGTATATGGCTACACCTTC.